The 28 T cell receptor beta chains below all came from one sample that was sequenced in a study of blood T cell repertoires in COVID-19. Sequencing used immunoSEQ multiplex PCR; TCRdb keeps in-frame clones, though not all of them. The sample lists fewer than 450,000 clones, about 90% occurring once. Sequencing was done on a sample of PBMCs or T cells enriched from blood (not recorded which). The receptors were sampled from a woman aged 25 to 39 who had recovered from COVID-19.

The rearrangement joins TRBV25-1 to TRBJ1-5; weak D call: TRBD1 (5 bases). The CDR3 has 13 amino acids. Per germline, CDR1 MGHDK and CDR2 SYGVNS. V lost 5 bases to trimming and J lost 3 bases, with 8 bases between them. This CDR3 is CASSLGHNQPQHF. For the CDR3, the DNA is TGTGCCAGCAGTCTGGGGCACAATCAGCCCCAGCATTTT.

In the case of this clone: The sample carries other DNA sequences with the same CDR3. V gene TRBV6-5 combines with J gene TRBJ1-4, with TRBD1 matching over 8 bases. J gave up 3 bases and V 7 bases, and 4 bases lay outside the gene matches. Germline assignment: CDR1 MNHEY and CDR2 SVGAGI. This CDR3 region has 14 residues. The CDR3 nucleotides read TGTGCCAGCAAGCAGGGGGCCGCTAATGAAAAACTGTTTTTT. This gives the protein CASKQGAANEKLFF.

This chain joins TRBV4-1 and TRBJ1-2, with a tentative D call TRBD1 (5 bases). The CDR3 loop spans 13 amino acids. Per germline, CDR1 MGHRA and CDR2 YSYEKL. Trimming removed 0 bases at V and 6 bases at J, with 8 bases between. The CDR3 region is CASSQDNRNGYTF. CDR3 coding DNA: TGCGCCAGCAGCCAAGACAACAGGAATGGCTACACCTTC.

The V call is TRBV18, the J call TRBJ1-2, with 9 nucleotides matching TRBD1. The V gene end was trimmed by 2 bases and the J gene end by 0 bases; junction bases not matched to a gene: 10. The V gene's germline CDR1 is KGHSH and CDR2 LQKENI. The CDR3 has 18 residues. This CDR3 is CASSPYRDREEANYGYTF. For the CDR3, the DNA is TGTGCCAGCTCACCATACCGGGACAGGGAAGAAGCTAACTATGGCTACACCTTC.

The chain is built from TRBV24-1 and TRBJ2-5; TRBD1 matches at 8 bases. J lost 1 base, V lost 3 bases, and 12 bases had no gene match. This CDR3 spans 18 amino acids. Germline V gene lookup returns CDR1 KGHDR and CDR2 SFDVKD. The CDR3 loop reads CATSDPKIGQGGQETQYF. CDR3 nucleotides: TGTGCCACCAGTGATCCTAAAATTGGACAGGGAGGCCAAGAGACCCAGTACTTC.

The rearrangement links TRBV12-5 to TRBJ1-5; D is uncertain. Per the germline V gene, CDR1 is LGHNT and CDR2 is FRNRAP. This CDR3 has 13 residues. V was clipped by 9 bases and J by 2 bases, with 11 bases between them. CDR3 region: CASANGGNQPQHF. As DNA, the CDR3 is TGTGCTAGCGCTAACGGGGGCAATCAGCCCCAGCATTTT.

The chain carries TRBV3-1 (or the pseudogene TRBV3-2) and TRBJ1-1; D not resolved. The length of the CDR3 is 14 residues. V shed 3 bases and J shed 5 bases, with 13 bases lying between them. The germline CDR1 and CDR2 sequences are LGHDT and YNNKEL (reference sequence). CDR3 residues: CASSQTGDGTEAFF. The DNA for the CDR3 is TGTGCCAGCAGCCAGACCGGGGATGGAACTGAAGCTTTCTTT.

This rearrangement joins TRBV27 to TRBJ1-6; D not resolved. V shed 0 bases and J shed 0 bases, with 3 bases lying between them. The CDR3 loop spans 15 amino acids. The germline V gene encodes CDR1 MNHEY and CDR2 SMNVEV (reference sequence). CDR3 sequence: CASSLSSSYNSPLHF. DNA of the CDR3: TGTGCCAGCAGTTTATCCAGCTCCTATAATTCACCCCTCCACTTT.

The chain joins TRBV5-4 to TRBJ1-4, with D unclear. CDR1 is SGHNT and CDR2 is YYREEE in the germline V gene (reference sequence). V was shortened by 0 bases and J by 4 bases, with 10 bases between the two germline ends. The CDR3 runs 15 residues. The CDR3 sequence: CASSLGGELNEKLFF. CDR3 in DNA: TGTGCCAGCAGCTTGGGCGGGGAACTTAATGAAAAACTGTTTTTT.

The gene calls are TRBV2 and TRBJ1-2, with TRBD1 matching over 7 bases. The CDR3 contains 14 residues. Trimming at V came to 6 bases and at J to 1 base, leaving 5 bases not matched to a gene. Looked up from germline, CDR1 is SNHLY and CDR2 is FYNNEI. This CDR3 is CASRETGNNYGYTF. DNA of the CDR3: TGTGCCAGCAGGGAGACAGGGAATAACTATGGCTACACCTTC.

The rearrangement links TRBV7-9 to TRBJ1-1; D might be TRBD1 (5 bases). Trimming took off 4 bases at V and 4 bases at J, with 16 bases between the two ends. The CDR3 totals 15 residues. Germline V gene data show CDR1 as SEHNR and CDR2 as FQNEAQ (reference sequence). The CDR3 region is CASSSPFGQGTEAFF. The CDR3, as DNA: TGTGCCAGCAGCTCACCCTTCGGGCAGGGCACTGAAGCTTTCTTT.

The rearrangement uses TRBV29-1 and TRBJ2-1; weak D call: TRBD2 (5 bases). Between the trimmed V and J ends, which lost 6 bases and 0 bases, there was a span of 18 bases. Germline CDR1 SQVTM, CDR2 ANQGSEA. The CDR3 is made up of 16 amino acids. The DNA for the CDR3 is TGCAGCGTCCTCGGGTCCGGACTGAGCTCCTACAATGAGCAGTTCTTC. This translates into CSVLGSGLSSYNEQFF.

The chain combines TRBV5-1 with TRBJ1-1; 7 nucleotides align to TRBD1. This CDR3 region has 14 residues. Germline-derived CDR1 and CDR2 are SGHRS and YFSETQ. Trimming took 4 bases from V and 1 from J; bases not matched to a gene: 4. CDR3 amino acids: CASSRDSQNTEAFF. The CDR3 bases are TGCGCCAGCAGCCGGGACAGCCAGAACACTGAAGCTTTCTTT.

The V and J genes are TRBV24-1 and TRBJ2-1, with TRBD2 matching over 13 bases. This CDR3 is 16 amino acids long. The trim removed 4 bases at V and 8 bases at J, leaving 7 bases unmatched. CDR1 KGHDR and CDR2 SFDVKD come from the germline V gene. In DNA form, the CDR3 reads TGTGCCACCAGTGACCGACTAGCGGGGGGCCCCCATGAGCAGTTCTTC. Amino acid sequence: CATSDRLAGGPHEQFF.

V gene TRBV6-2 or TRBV6-3 combines with J gene TRBJ2-4; D is possibly TRBD2 (7 bases). This CDR3 is built from 13 residues. Germline CDR1 and CDR2: MNHEY and SVGEGT. The V end was cut by 6 bases, the J end by 8 bases, with 14 bases between. This chain's CDR3 is CASSTRGGDIQYF. The CDR3, as DNA: TGTGCCAGCAGCACCAGGGGAGGGGACATTCAGTACTTC.

The V and J genes are TRBV5-1 and TRBJ1-2; D not certain. CDR3 length: 14 residues. Trimming pared 0 bases from V and 8 bases from J, leaving 14 bases between. Germline lookup yields CDR1 SGHRS and CDR2 YFSETQ. The CDR3 DNA is TGCGCCAGCAGCTTGGCCGGAGGGATCGAGGGCTACACCTTC. Translation gives CASSLAGGIEGYTF.

The chain carries TRBV27 and TRBJ2-7, with no clear D. This CDR3 contains 14 residues. The germline V gene encodes CDR1 MNHEY and CDR2 SMNVEV (reference sequence). Trimming left V 10 bases short and J 4 bases short, with 20 bases between. This CDR3 reads CATSRGGLNYEQYF. CDR3 DNA: TGTGCCACTAGTCGAGGCGGTTTGAATTACGAGCAGTACTTC.

The rearrangement uses TRBV6-6 and TRBJ1-1; D is possibly TRBD1 (5 bases). Germline assignment: CDR1 MNHNY and CDR2 SVGAGI (reference sequence). The CDR3 has 13 amino acids. V lost 0 bases and J lost 6, with 8 bases in between. The CDR3 is CASSYSTVSEAFF. Written as DNA, the CDR3 is TGTGCCAGCAGTTACTCGACAGTTTCTGAAGCTTTCTTT.

This sequence joins TRBV7-9 and TRBJ1-5; 7 bases line up with TRBD1. From germline, CDR1 is SEHNR and CDR2 FQNEAQ (reference sequence). This CDR3 is 14 amino acids long. J lost 8 bases, V lost 5 bases, and 9 bases had no gene match. Here the CDR3 DNA reads TGTGCCAGCAGCCCCGGGACAGTGATTGAGCCCCAGCATTTT. Amino acid sequence: CASSPGTVIEPQHF.

DNA of the CDR3: TGTGCCAGCAGCTTGGGACAGGGGGCTTTTGGGGCCAACGTCCTGACTTTC. This translates into CASSLGQGAFGANVLTF. V and J are TRBV7-9 and TRBJ2-6; 12 nucleotides line up with TRBD1. The CDR3 length is 17 residues. The J segment lost 3 bases and the V segment lost 3 bases, leaving 3 bases of the junction unmatched. Germline CDR1 is SEHNR and CDR2 is FQNEAQ (reference sequence).

The CDR3 DNA reads as TGTGCCACCGACAGGGGTGAAGAAAAACTGTTTTTT. It encodes CATDRGEEKLFF. The V gene is TRBV7-9, the J gene TRBJ1-4, with TRBD1 identical over 8 bases. The J segment lost 8 bases and the V segment lost 10 bases, leaving 6 bases of the junction unmatched. The CDR3 is 12 amino acids. The V gene's germline CDR1 is SEHNR and CDR2 FQNEAQ (reference sequence).

As to this clone: Within the sample, other DNA sequences also encode this same CDR3. The V and J genes are TRBV15 and TRBJ1-2; 9 bases are shared with TRBD1. Trimming cost V 3 bases and J 4 bases; bases outside gene matches: 0. Germline assignment: CDR1 LNHNV and CDR2 YYDKDF (reference sequence). CDR3 size: 13 residues. The CDR3 protein is CATSRGQGYGYTF. CDR3 DNA sequence: TGTGCCACCAGCAGGGGACAGGGCTATGGCTACACCTTC.

The chain recombines TRBV6-1 with TRBJ1-5; D call uncertain. V was pared by 2 bases and J by 7 bases, with 9 bases between. CDR1 is MNHNS, CDR2 SASEGT, per germline. The CDR3 is 13 residues long. As DNA, the CDR3 is TGTGCCAGCAGTGAAAGGGAGAGGCAGCCCCAGCATTTT. It specifies CASSERERQPQHF.

V gene TRBV5-1 combines with J gene TRBJ1-2, with 7 bases aligning to TRBD1. This CDR3 spans 14 amino acids. Germline V gives CDR1 SGHRS, CDR2 YFSETQ. V shed 4 bases and J 4 bases; nucleotides not matched to a gene: 7. CDR3 nucleotide sequence: TGCGCCAGCAGCCCTGGGACAGACCCCTATGGCTACACCTTC. Protein sequence: CASSPGTDPYGYTF.

The chain links TRBV6-5 to TRBJ2-2, with TRBD1 matching over 12 bases. The trim removed 7 bases at V and 10 bases at J, leaving 4 bases unmatched. This CDR3 has 13 residues. Germline V gene data show CDR1 as MNHEY and CDR2 as SVGAGI. The CDR3 loop is CASTWDRGLELFF. CDR3 DNA sequence: TGTGCCAGCACCTGGGACAGGGGGCTGGAGCTGTTTTTT.

The chain combines TRBV2 with TRBJ1-1, with 7 bases that match TRBD1. This CDR3 region has 14 residues. Germline V gives CDR1 SNHLY, CDR2 FYNNEI. J lost 1 base, V lost 6 bases, and 5 bases had no gene match. CDR3: CASSGQASNTEAFF. As DNA, the CDR3 is TGTGCCAGCAGCGGACAGGCTTCGAACACTGAAGCTTTCTTT.

The chain links TRBV2 to TRBJ2-5; 7 bases line up with TRBD1. Germline V gives CDR1 SNHLY, CDR2 FYNNEI. Trimming at V came to 6 bases and at J to 1 base, leaving 5 bases not matched to a gene. The CDR3 extends over 14 amino acids. The CDR3 nucleotides read TGTGCCAGCAGCCAAGGGACAGTCCAAGAGACCCAGTACTTC. Its protein is CASSQGTVQETQYF. Variable domain in full (rest from reference TRBV2 and TRBJ2-5): EPEVTQTPSHQVTQMGQEVILRCVPISNHLYFYWYRQILGQKVEFLVSFYNNEISEKSEIFDDQFSVERPDGSNFTLKIRSTKLEDSAMYFCASSQGTVQETQYFGPGTRLLVL.

The chain uses TRBV5-8 and TRBJ2-7; TRBD2 matches at 8 bases. Looked up from germline, CDR1 is SGHTS and CDR2 is YDEGEE. The ends lost 4 bases at V and 9 bases at J; junction bases unmatched: 9. There are 13 residues in the CDR3. The CDR3 spells CASSPGQTSGQYF. As DNA, the CDR3 is TGTGCCAGCAGCCCGGGACAAACTAGCGGGCAGTACTTC. Complete variable domain (other parts from reference TRBV5-8 and TRBJ2-7): EAGVTQSPTHLIKTRGQQATLRCSPISGHTSVYWYQQALGLGLQFLLWYDEGEERNRGNFPPRFSGRQFPNYSSELNVNALELEDSALYLCASSPGQTSGQYFGPGTRLTVT.